This is a list of T cell receptor beta chains from one sample in a study of blood T cell repertoires in COVID-19. Assay: immunoSEQ multiplex PCR; the TCRdb copy retains only in-frame clones and omits some. The table shows about 270,000 clones, with about 88% occurring only once. Sequencing was carried out using PBMCs or T cells enriched from blood (not recorded which). These receptors came from a woman aged 45-59 years who had recovered from COVID-19. Each CDR3 is given with its conserved first and last residue. D genes are given only for firm matches. Clone size is stated in some rows and not others, as once, few, many or a class when expanded.

>.|TRBV7-2|.|TRBJ1-5
TGTGCCAGCAGCCCTGGACAGTACAATCAGCCCCAGCATTTT
CASSPGQYNQPQHF
>.|TRBV18|.|TRBJ2-7
TGTGCCAGCTCACTCCTCCGGGACATCTCCTACGAGCAGTACTTC
CASSLLRDISYEQYF
>.|TRBV5-1|TRBD2|TRBJ2-7
TGCGCCAGCAGCTCGATGGGTGGGCGGGGGAGTATTGACGAGCAGTACTTC
CASSSMGGRGSIDEQYF
>.|TRBV11-1|TRBD2|TRBJ2-4
TGTGCCAGCAGCGTCCTAGCGGGAGGGTTAGACATTCAGTACTTC
CASSVLAGGLDIQYF
>.|TRBV7-2|.|TRBJ2-7
TGTGCCAGCAGCACCGGGACTCCGCCGGCCGAGCAGTACTTC
CASSTGTPPAEQYF
>.|TRBV19|.|TRBJ1-3
TGTGCCAGTAGTCCCGGACAGAGCTCTGGAAACACCATATATTTT
CASSPGQSSGNTIYF
>.|TRBV7-8|TRBD2|TRBJ2-5
TGTGCCAGCAGCTTAGCATTGATTCGTTTTGGACTAGCGGGACTCGAGACCCAGTACTTC
CASSLALIRFGLAGLETQYF
>.|TRBV7-2|.|TRBJ2-2
TGTGCCAGCAGCCGCCGGGACTCCCGCCGGGAGCTGTTTTTT
CASSRRDSRRELFF
>.|TRBV10-1|TRBD2|TRBJ2-1
TGCGCCAGCAGCCACGGGACTAGCGGACGAGGCGATGAGCAGTTCTTC
CASSHGTSGRGDEQFF
>.|TRBV30|.|TRBJ2-3
TGTGCCTGGAGAGACCGGCAGGGTTCGAATACGCAGTATTTT
CAWRDRQGSNTQYF
>.|TRBV2|.|TRBJ1-4
TGTGCCAGCAGTCTGGCCAGGCAGAATGAAAAACTGTTTTTT
CASSLARQNEKLFF
>.|TRBV15|TRBD1|TRBJ1-2
TGTGCCACCAGCAGAGACTACGAACCGATCACAGGGGGCGAAGGCTACACCTTC
CATSRDYEPITGGEGYTF
>.|TRBV27|TRBD1|TRBJ2-7
TGTGCCAGCAGTGCCTGGGACAGTAGCTCCTACGAGCAGTACTTC
CASSAWDSSSYEQYF
>.|TRBV21-1|.|TRBJ1-5
TGTGCCAGCAGCAAAGCGCTTTGTGCGGAAAAAGCTAGCAATCAGCCCCAGCATTTT
CASSKALCAEKASNQPQHF
>once|TRBV18|TRBD1|TRBJ2-3
TGTGCCAGCTCACCACCGGACAGGGGGTATGCAGATACGCAGTATTTT
CASSPPDRGYADTQYF
>.|TRBV5-8|.|TRBJ2-1
TGTGCCAGCAGCTTGGTTGGGGGGTACGGTATCGATGAGCAGTTCTTC
CASSLVGGYGIDEQFF
>.|TRBV5-4|.|TRBJ2-1
TGTGCCAGCAGTAACACAGACTACAATGAGCAGTTCTTC
CASSNTDYNEQFF
>.|TRBV27|.|TRBJ2-7
TGTGCCAGCAGTTCAAGCCACTACGAGCAGTACTTC
CASSSSHYEQYF
>.|TRBV6-5|.|TRBJ1-4
TGTGCCAGCAGTTACCTACAGGGTGGGGAAAAACTGTTTTTT
CASSYLQGGEKLFF
>.|TRBV3-1/TRBV3-2|TRBD2|TRBJ2-1
TGTGCCAGCAGCCCTCTAGGACTAGCGGGGGTCGAGCAGTTCTTC
CASSPLGLAGVEQFF
>.|TRBV11-2|TRBD2|TRBJ2-2
TGTGCCAGCAGCGCCAGCGGGAGGGGCACCGGGGAGCTGTTTTTT
CASSASGRGTGELFF
>.|TRBV6-5|.|TRBJ1-1
TGTGCCAGCAGTCACGGGGGAGGACAGAACACTGAAGCTTTCTTT
CASSHGGGQNTEAFF
>.|TRBV4-1|.|TRBJ2-7
TGCGCCAGCAGCCGGAGTGACGTGGCGAGCTCCTACGAGCAGTACTTC
CASSRSDVASSYEQYF
>.|TRBV29-1|.|TRBJ1-3
TGCAGCGTTTCTGAGAGCTCTGGAAACACCATATATTTT
CSVSESSGNTIYF
>.|TRBV19|.|TRBJ1-1
TGTGCCAGTAGTAAGCGGCCAGGCTTCATGAACACTGAAGCTTTCTTT
CASSKRPGFMNTEAFF
>.|TRBV27|TRBD1|TRBJ1-1
TGTGCCAGCAGTCCTATAACAGGGGCCGCTGAAGCTTTCTTT
CASSPITGAAEAFF
>.|TRBV30|TRBD1|TRBJ1-3
TGTGCCTGGGCGCCGGGGACAGGGGGCAGGAACACCATATATTTT
CAWAPGTGGRNTIYF